The sequence of this TCR beta chain was determined in a study of OX40 agonist ivuxolimab in advanced cancers. Study overall: A male proportion of about 84% was recorded, with mean age 60 years and range roughly 20 to 85.

TCRdb keeps only in-frame clones here, not all; method: immunoSEQ multiplex PCR. The table records 45,000 to 60,000 clones, just under 90% of them present only once. Sequences were derived from CD4+ or CD8+ T cells sorted from blood, sampled in a trial of the OX40 agonist ivuxolimab. The sequence was collected from an adult with an advanced solid tumor such as melanoma, head and neck, liver or kidney cancer.

CDR3: CASSPVWSSGANVLTF. In DNA form, the CDR3 reads TGTGCCAGCAGTCCCGTTTGGAGCTCTGGGGCCAACGTCCTGACTTTC. V is TRBV28 and J is TRBJ2-6; no reliable D call. This CDR3 has 16 amino acids. V lost 5 bases and J lost 0, with 11 bases in between. Germline assignment: CDR1 MDHEN and CDR2 SYDVKM.